This TCR beta chain was found in a study of blood T cells in healthy people across ages (dated by TCRdb to 2015 to 2017). For the study in its entirety: In model experiments, roughly one uniquely barcoded TCR beta cDNA molecule per two T cells was captured by template switching. Using deep sequencing normalized with unique cDNA molecular identifiers, the study measured how TCR beta repertoire diversity changes with age. The donors were split into four age groups: young (average about 15 years), middle-aged (roughly 39), aged (about 62) and long-lived (approximately 89). To avoid experimental bias, donors of different ages were randomly spread across the sequencing lanes. Two additional independent replicas of 1 million unique cDNA reads from the same blood draw were analyzed for two donors (one aged 18 to 29 and one aged 80 or older). Here is what the overall study found, with its caveats: Estimates of total diversity based on one million sequenced T cells were regarded as lower bounds and as underestimates. Observed TCR beta diversity per million T cells fell roughly linearly with age, and a significant reduction was already apparent by age roughly 40. The CMV infection status of donors was not known, potentially confounding age-related changes in expanded clonotypes. Compared with the aged group, the long-lived group had more naive CD4+ T cells, fewer expanded clones and increased TCR diversity, a pattern suggesting age selection. Conclusive comparison of naive and antigen-experienced compartments was prevented by the profiling of bulk unsorted PBMCs. A strong correlation was found between observed TCR beta diversity and the percentage of naive T cells measured by flow cytometry.

This clonotype was recorded at least ten times. Which antigen it targets is not known. No per-base quality is available; no much larger clone lies one base away. Systemically healthy Caucasian individuals from Russia, some 36 in total and aged roughly 6 to 100 years, were included as donors. Each donor gave around 9.9 milliliters of peripheral blood, collected into EDTA-treated Vacutainer tubes. PBMCs were isolated by Ficoll-Paque density-gradient centrifugation, with at least 6.5 million obtained per sample. Trizol reagent was used to extract total RNA from the PBMCs, yielding at least 5 micrograms per sample. For every donor, flow cytometry on a PBMC aliquot measured the percentage of naive CD45RAhigh/CD27high T cells. The method was 5' RACE. Data came from an Illumina HiSeq 2500. A second PCR of roughly 7 to 11 cycles was run with a J-beta primer mix and a sample-barcoded 5' primer. A template-switch 5' adaptor carrying 12 random nucleotides introduced a unique molecular identifier onto each TCR beta cDNA molecule. Each sample yielded at least 2.5 million CDR3-containing paired-end reads. All of the RNA was converted into first-strand cDNA using the Mint cDNA synthesis kit, with a TRBC-specific oligonucleotide serving as the primer. All cDNA was treated with uracil-DNA glycosylase and then went through a first 18-cycle PCR with the universal primers M1SS and BC2_uni_R. In the authors' own workflow: For normalization, 1 million high-quality reads, each with a distinct molecular identifier, were randomly selected from each sample. Reads sharing molecular identifiers were discarded rather than binned into consensus sequences. MiTCR, set to a Q25 quality threshold and the strictest error-elimination algorithm, was used for CDR3 identification, clonotype clustering and error correction. A nonparametric unseen species model using Euler transformation provided a lower-bound estimate of total TCR beta diversity. TCRdb ran its own pipeline on the public reads, namely fastp trimming at Q25 and MiXCR clone calling, and kept in-frame beta chains. Records with the same CDR3 protein are collapsed into one entry carrying the most frequent genes and DNA. The V and J calls were determined by TCRdb, not by the authors. The sample yields hundreds of thousands of distinct CDR3 sequences; less than 45% were counted once. The top ten hold around 32% of the sample.

CDR3 length: 15 amino acids, cysteine to phenylalanine. Left in the record is the CDR3 DNA by itself, 45 bases read in frame from the first base. CDR1 and CDR2, looked up from the germline V gene, are SGHTA and FQGNSA. V is pared back by 6 bases and J by 7 bases, with 16 bases lying between the germline termini. Sequencing input: blood. The sequence was collected from an elderly man in good health. Rearrangement joined TRBV7-2 to TRBJ2-6; the D assignment is uncertain and may be TRBD1 or TRBD2, with 5 bases supporting each. CDR3 region: CASRLTATGANVLTF. The DNA is as follows: TGTGCCAGCAGGTTGACAGCAACGGGAGCCAACGTCCTGACTTTC.